What follows are 23 T cell receptor beta chains derived from one specimen sequenced in a study of CD8 T cells in ankylosing spondylitis. Which antigens these TCRs recognize remains unknown. General observations from the study: The study identified a TCR beta motif of several highly homologous variants that appeared characteristic of ankylosing spondylitis blood.

TCRdb passed the 5' RACE reads through MiXCR, listing each CDR3 protein once. The sample lists approximately 400,000 distinct CDR3 sequences, 17% occurring once. Sequencing was carried out using blood, either unsorted or a sorted T cell fraction (not recorded which). The receptor set was obtained from a male donor with ankylosing spondylitis.

The gene calls are TRBV29-1 and TRBJ2-5, with a tentative D call TRBD2 (5 bases). Germline lookup yields CDR1 SQVTM and CDR2 ANQGSEA. This CDR3 has 10 residues. Trimming removed 6 bases from V and 5 bases from J, with 7 bases in between. The CDR3 DNA is TGCAGCGTGGGCGGGGAGACCCAGTACTTC. It translates to CSVGGETQYF. The full variable domain, with the rest looked up from reference TRBV29-1 and TRBJ2-5, is SAVISQKPSRDICQRGTSLTIQCQVDSQVTMMFWYRQQPGQSLTLIATANQGSEATYESGFVIDKFPISRPNLTFSTLTVSNMSPEDSSIYLCSVGGETQYFGPGTRLLVL.

This clonotype was detected a few times. The chain is built from TRBV6-2 or TRBV6-3 and TRBJ1-5; TRBD1 aligns across 8 bases. Trimming took 4 bases from V and 0 from J; bases not matched to a gene: 11. Germline CDR1 is MNHEY and CDR2 is SVGEGT. The CDR3 length is 18 residues. Written as DNA, the CDR3 is TGTGCCAGCAGTTCCCCGGGACAGGTCATTGATAGCAATCAGCCCCAGCATTTT. Protein: CASSSPGQVIDSNQPQHF.

The chain couples TRBV6-5 to TRBJ2-3; 10 nucleotides agree with TRBD2. The CDR3 spans 16 residues. The germline CDR1 and CDR2 sequences are MNHEY and SVGAGI. V lost 4 bases, J lost 2 bases, and 6 bases stayed unmatched. The CDR3 region has the DNA TGTGCCAGCAGTTCTCCGGGACTAGCGAACACAGATACGCAGTATTTT. It encodes CASSSPGLANTDTQYF.

CDR3 amino acids: CASSPQIGGETQYF. Written as DNA, the CDR3 is TGCGCCAGCAGCCCCCAGATAGGGGGGGAGACCCAGTACTTC. This chain joins TRBV4-1 and TRBJ2-5, with D possibly being TRBD1 or TRBD2 (6 bases each). The CDR3 is made up of 14 amino acids. Germline assignment: CDR1 MGHRA and CDR2 YSYEKL. The V and J ends lost 4 bases and 5 bases respectively, with 14 bases between them.

The CDR3 spells CASSQLGQLTAKNIQYF. The CDR3 nucleotides read TGTGCCAGCAGCCAACTGGGACAGCTAACAGCCAAAAACATTCAGTACTTC. The genes are TRBV4-2 and TRBJ2-4; 7 bases align to TRBD1. Germline trimming cut 2 bases from V and 0 bases from J; bases unmatched to any gene: 7. The CDR3 is made up of 17 amino acids. Germline assignment: CDR1 LGHNA and CDR2 YNFKEQ.

Many counts were recorded for this clonotype. This sequence joins TRBV29-1 and TRBJ2-1; D remains ambiguous. The CDR3 is 14 residues long. From germline, CDR1 is SQVTM and CDR2 ANQGSEA. Trimming pared 2 bases from V and 5 bases from J, leaving 13 bases between. The CDR3 loop is CSVERWSGNNEQFF. In nucleotides, the CDR3 is TGCAGCGTTGAAAGGTGGAGTGGCAACAATGAGCAGTTCTTC.

The chain is built from TRBV6-2 or TRBV6-3 and TRBJ2-2; 9 bases fit TRBD2. Germline loops: CDR1 MNHEY, CDR2 SVGEGT. Losses at the gene ends were 0 bases for V and 2 bases for J; bases not matched to a gene: 4. This CDR3 region has 17 residues. In DNA, the CDR3 is TGTGCCAGCAGTTACTCGGTACTAGCGGGTAACACCGGGGAGCTGTTTTTT. Translation: CASSYSVLAGNTGELFF.

This clonotype occurred many times. The rearrangement uses TRBV5-1 and TRBJ1-1, with D possibly TRBD1 on 6 matching bases. Trimming left V 3 bases short and J 5 bases short, with 14 bases between. CDR1 is SGHRS, CDR2 YFSETQ, per germline. CDR3 length: 14 amino acids. CDR3 in amino acids: CASSWEGQRTEAFF. In DNA, the CDR3 is TGCGCCAGCAGCTGGGAGGGACAACGGACTGAAGCTTTCTTT.

As to this clonotype: Given a much more abundant clone one base away, this may be a read error. The V call is TRBV12-3 or TRBV12-4, the J call TRBJ2-2; TRBD2 is a possible D gene (5 bases). The CDR3 totals 14 residues. Here the CDR3 reads CASSRQAGTGKLFF. The CDR3 region has the DNA TGTGCCAGCAGCCGCCAGGCGGGCACCGGGAAGCTGTTTTTT.

The gene calls are TRBV20-1 and TRBJ2-2; 8 bases line up with TRBD1. The germline V gene has CDR1 DFQATT and CDR2 SNEGSKA (reference sequence). V was pared by 0 bases and J by 6 bases, with 6 bases of the junction left unmatched. This CDR3 has 15 amino acids. The chain's CDR3 is CSARDTGQGSGELFF. CDR3 nucleotides: TGCAGTGCTAGAGATACCGGACAGGGTTCCGGGGAGCTGTTTTTT.

This clonotype was detected only a few times. The rearrangement joins TRBV20-1 to TRBJ2-7; either TRBD1 or TRBD2 may supply D (6 bases each). Germline assignment: CDR1 DFQATT and CDR2 SNEGSKA (reference sequence). This CDR3 has 15 residues. V gave up 3 bases and J gave up 2 bases, with 17 bases separating them. The CDR3 DNA is TGCAGTGCTAGGGAATACGGACAGCGGGCCTACGAGCAGTACTTC. Its protein is CSAREYGQRAYEQYF.

This clonotype came up a few times. This sequence joins TRBV6-1 and TRBJ2-2; 12 nucleotides line up with TRBD2. The CDR3 totals 17 residues. After removal of 5 bases from V and 1 base from J, the junction contained 5 bases not matched to a gene. CDR1 MNHNS and CDR2 SASEGT come from the germline V gene. CDR3 sequence: CASSKSGLAGNTGELFF. The CDR3 DNA sequence: TGTGCCAGCAGTAAATCGGGACTAGCGGGGAACACCGGGGAGCTGTTTTTT.

In nucleotides, the CDR3 is TGCGCCAGCAGCCCAAACCCGGGGGCCTCCAACACCGGGGAGCTGTTTTTT. Its translation is CASSPNPGASNTGELFF. The rearrangement joins TRBV5-1 to TRBJ2-2; D assignment may be TRBD1 or TRBD2 (6 bases each). From germline, CDR1 is SGHRS and CDR2 YFSETQ. V was pared by 4 bases and J by 2 bases, with 18 bases between. This CDR3 spans 17 amino acids. The variable domain in full, completed from reference TRBV5-1 and TRBJ2-2, reads KAGVTQTPRYLIKTRGQQVTLSCSPISGHRSVSWYQQTPGQGLQFLFEYFSETQRNKGNFPGRFSGRQFSNSRSEMNVSTLELGDSALYLCASSPNPGASNTGELFFGEGSRLTVL.

This chain links TRBV28 with TRBJ1-6; D ambiguous. The CDR3 spans 12 residues. The ends were cut back, 2 bases at V and 10 bases at J, with 6 bases in the middle. Germline V gene sequence: CDR1 MDHEN, CDR2 SYDVKM. CDR3 region: CASSLRTSPLHF. CDR3 DNA: TGTGCCAGCAGTTTAAGGACCTCACCCCTCCACTTT.

The J gene is TRBJ2-3, the V gene TRBV3-1; TRBD2 agrees at 13 bases. V was pared by 4 bases and J by 4 bases, with 5 bases of the junction left unmatched. The CDR3 contains 16 residues. From germline, CDR1 is LGHDT and CDR2 YNNKEL (reference sequence). The CDR3 here is CASSRRTSGGSDTQYF. DNA for the CDR3: TGTGCCAGCAGCCGAAGGACTAGCGGGGGTTCAGATACGCAGTATTTT.

This chain connects TRBV7-9 to TRBJ2-7, with D possibly being TRBD2 (5 bases). The CDR3 length is 15 residues. The V end was cut by 4 bases, the J end by 3 bases, with 16 bases between. Germline V lookup: CDR1 SEHNR, CDR2 FQNEAQ (reference sequence). CDR3 sequence reads: CASSSPWAGGYEQYF. The CDR3 nucleotides are TGTGCCAGCAGCTCACCTTGGGCGGGCGGCTACGAGCAGTACTTC.

This clonotype showed up just a few times. J is TRBJ2-1 and V is TRBV5-8; TRBD2 might be the D (6 bases). Trimming pared 0 bases from V and 6 bases from J, leaving 16 bases between. Germline values: CDR1 SGHTS, CDR2 YDEGEE. This CDR3 is 16 amino acids long. CDR3 region: CASSLETSPASNEQFF. The CDR3 DNA is TGTGCCAGCAGCTTGGAGACTAGTCCGGCTAGCAATGAGCAGTTCTTC. Drawing the rest from reference TRBV5-8 and TRBJ2-1, the complete variable domain is EAGVTQSPTHLIKTRGQQATLRCSPISGHTSVYWYQQALGLGLQFLLWYDEGEERNRGNFPPRFSGRQFPNYSSELNVNALELEDSALYLCASSLETSPASNEQFFGPGTRLTVL.

The V gene is TRBV15, the J gene TRBJ2-3; 11 bases map to TRBD2. The germline V gene has CDR1 LNHNV and CDR2 YYDKDF (reference sequence). The CDR3 sequence is 18 residues long. V lost 1 base and J lost 0; bases outside the gene matches: 6. CDR3 coding DNA: TGTGCCACCAGCAGAGCTAGCGGGGGGCCCCGTAGCACAGATACGCAGTATTTT. Translated, it gives CATSRASGGPRSTDTQYF.

The genes are TRBV11-2 and TRBJ2-1, with D hard to call. This CDR3 spans 19 amino acids. Trimming pared 5 bases from V and 2 bases from J, leaving 25 bases between. The germline CDR1 and CDR2 sequences are SGHAT and FQNNGV. DNA of the CDR3: TGTGCCAGCAGCACCCCGACCCCTCGTAAGAATCGGGCCTACAATGAGCAGTTCTTC. Translating it yields CASSTPTPRKNRAYNEQFF.

This clonotype was counted between two and nine times. J is TRBJ1-2 and V is TRBV2; D gene unclear. Trimming removed 7 bases from V and 3 bases from J, with 0 bases in between. The CDR3 consists of 9 residues. Per the germline V gene, CDR1 is SNHLY and CDR2 is FYNNEI. The CDR3 loop is CASNYGYTF. The CDR3 DNA is TGTGCCAGCAACTATGGCTACACCTTC.

A few counts support this clonotype. The chain is built from TRBV6-1 and TRBJ2-7, with 8 bases fitting TRBD2. There are 14 residues in the CDR3. CDR1 is MNHNS and CDR2 is SASEGT in the germline V gene. The trim removed 6 bases at V and 4 bases at J, leaving 8 bases unmatched. DNA for the CDR3: TGTGCCAGCAGGCCCATAGCGGGACGATACGAGCAGTACTTC. It codes for CASRPIAGRYEQYF.

This clonotype was observed at least ten times. The CDR3 loop is CASSPWTSGYNEQFF. CDR3 coding DNA: TGTGCCAGCAGCCCCTGGACTAGCGGTTACAATGAGCAGTTCTTC. V is TRBV7-2 and J is TRBJ2-1; 10 bases align to TRBD2. The J segment lost 4 bases and the V segment lost 5 bases, leaving 5 bases of the junction unmatched. The CDR3 spans 15 residues. Germline lookup yields CDR1 SGHTA and CDR2 FQGNSA.

The chain employs TRBV20-1 and TRBJ1-4, with D unclear. Deletions cut 4 bases from V and 0 bases from J, with 12 bases between. The CDR3 consists of 15 residues. Germline loops: CDR1 DFQATT, CDR2 SNEGSKA (reference sequence). CDR3 bases: TGCAGTGCTATCAGACCCACCGCAACTAATGAAAAACTGTTTTTT. Translating gives CSAIRPTATNEKLFF.